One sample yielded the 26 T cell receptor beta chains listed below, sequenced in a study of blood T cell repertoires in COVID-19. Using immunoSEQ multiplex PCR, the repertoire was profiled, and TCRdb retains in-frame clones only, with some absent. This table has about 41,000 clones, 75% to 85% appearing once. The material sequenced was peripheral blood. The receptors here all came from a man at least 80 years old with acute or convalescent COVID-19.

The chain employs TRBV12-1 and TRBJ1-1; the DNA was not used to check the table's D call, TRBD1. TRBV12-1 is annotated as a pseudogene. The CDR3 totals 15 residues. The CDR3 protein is CASSWGNRANTEAFF. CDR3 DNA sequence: TGTGCCAGCAGCTGGGGGAACAGGGCCAACACTGAAGCTTTCTTT.

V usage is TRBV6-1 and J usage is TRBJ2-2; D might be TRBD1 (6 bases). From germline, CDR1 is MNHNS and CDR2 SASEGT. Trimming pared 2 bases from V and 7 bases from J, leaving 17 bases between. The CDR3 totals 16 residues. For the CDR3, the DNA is TGTGCCAGCAGTGAAACGGGACACCTGGAAAACGGGGAGCTGTTTTTT. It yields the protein CASSETGHLENGELFF.

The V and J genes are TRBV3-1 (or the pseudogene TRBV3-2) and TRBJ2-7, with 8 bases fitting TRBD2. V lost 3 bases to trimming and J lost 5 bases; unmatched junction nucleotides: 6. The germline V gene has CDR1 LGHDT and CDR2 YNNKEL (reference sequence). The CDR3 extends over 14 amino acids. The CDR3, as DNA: TGTGCCAGCAGCCACACTACGGGGGGGAACGAGCAGTACTTC. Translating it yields CASSHTTGGNEQYF.

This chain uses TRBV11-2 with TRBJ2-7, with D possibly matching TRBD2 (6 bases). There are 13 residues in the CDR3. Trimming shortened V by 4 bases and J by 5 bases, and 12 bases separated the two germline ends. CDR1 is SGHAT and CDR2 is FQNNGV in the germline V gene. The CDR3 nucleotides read TGTGCCAGCAGCTGGGGGGAATATAACGAGCAGTACTTC. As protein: CASSWGEYNEQYF. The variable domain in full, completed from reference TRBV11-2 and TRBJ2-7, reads EAGVAQSPRYKIIEKRQSVAFWCNPISGHATLYWYQQILGQGPKLLIQFQNNGVVDDSQLPKDRFSAERLKGVDSTLKIQPAKLEDSAVYLCASSWGEYNEQYFGPGTRLTVT.

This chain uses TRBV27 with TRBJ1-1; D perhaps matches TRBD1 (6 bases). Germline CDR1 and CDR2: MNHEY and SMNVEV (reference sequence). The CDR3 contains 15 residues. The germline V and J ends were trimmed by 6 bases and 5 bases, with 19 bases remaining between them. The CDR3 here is CASRNNLMGATEAFF. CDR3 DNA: TGTGCCAGCAGGAACAATTTGATGGGGGCTACTGAAGCTTTCTTT.

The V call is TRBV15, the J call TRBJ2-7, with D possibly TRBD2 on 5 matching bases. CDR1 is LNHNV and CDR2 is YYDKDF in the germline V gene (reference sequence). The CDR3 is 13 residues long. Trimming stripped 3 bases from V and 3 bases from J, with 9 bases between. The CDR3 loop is CATSREVVYEQYF. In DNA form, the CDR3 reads TGTGCCACCAGCAGGGAGGTCGTCTACGAGCAGTACTTC.

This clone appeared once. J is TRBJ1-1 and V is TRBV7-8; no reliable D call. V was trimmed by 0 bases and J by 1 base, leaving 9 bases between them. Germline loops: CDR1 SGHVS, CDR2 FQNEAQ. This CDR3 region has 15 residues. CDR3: CASSLAGTRNTEAFF. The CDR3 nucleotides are TGTGCCAGCAGCTTAGCGGGCACACGGAACACTGAAGCTTTCTTT.

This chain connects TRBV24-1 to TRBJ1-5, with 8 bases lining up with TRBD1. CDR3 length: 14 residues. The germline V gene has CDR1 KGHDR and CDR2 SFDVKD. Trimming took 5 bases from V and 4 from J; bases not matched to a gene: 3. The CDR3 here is CATSGGQGNQPQHF. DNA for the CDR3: TGTGCCACCAGTGGCGGACAGGGAAATCAGCCCCAGCATTTT.

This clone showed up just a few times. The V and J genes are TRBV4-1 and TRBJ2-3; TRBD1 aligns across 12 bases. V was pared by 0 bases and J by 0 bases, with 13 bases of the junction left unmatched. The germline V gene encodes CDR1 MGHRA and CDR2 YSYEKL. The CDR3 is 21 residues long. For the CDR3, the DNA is TGCGCCAGCAGCCAAGATCTAGGGACAGGGGGCCATTCTCCTAGCACAGATACGCAGTATTTT. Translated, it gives CASSQDLGTGGHSPSTDTQYF.

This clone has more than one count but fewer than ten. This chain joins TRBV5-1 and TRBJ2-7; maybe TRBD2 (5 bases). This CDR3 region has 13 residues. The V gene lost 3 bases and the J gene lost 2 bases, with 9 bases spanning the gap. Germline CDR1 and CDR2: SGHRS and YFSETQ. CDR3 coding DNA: TGCGCCAGCAGCTACGACGGGGCCTACGAGCAGTACTTC. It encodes CASSYDGAYEQYF.

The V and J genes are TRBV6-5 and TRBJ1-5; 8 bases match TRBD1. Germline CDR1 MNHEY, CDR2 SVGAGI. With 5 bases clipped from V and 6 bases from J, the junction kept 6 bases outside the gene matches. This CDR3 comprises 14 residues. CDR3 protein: CASSPDRGGQPQHF. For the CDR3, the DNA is TGTGCCAGCAGTCCAGACAGGGGCGGTCAGCCCCAGCATTTT.

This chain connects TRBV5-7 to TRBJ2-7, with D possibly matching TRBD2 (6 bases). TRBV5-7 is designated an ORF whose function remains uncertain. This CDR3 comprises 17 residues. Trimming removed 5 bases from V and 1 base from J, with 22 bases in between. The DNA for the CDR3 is TGTGCCAGCAGGTCGGGAAGCGGGTGCAGGGTTTCCTACGAGCAGTACTTC. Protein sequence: CASRSGSGCRVSYEQYF.

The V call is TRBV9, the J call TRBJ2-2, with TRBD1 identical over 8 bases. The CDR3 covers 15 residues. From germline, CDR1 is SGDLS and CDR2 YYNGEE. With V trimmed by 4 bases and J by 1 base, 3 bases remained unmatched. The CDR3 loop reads CASSPGTGNTGELFF. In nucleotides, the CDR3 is TGTGCCAGCAGCCCCGGGACAGGGAACACCGGGGAGCTGTTTTTT.

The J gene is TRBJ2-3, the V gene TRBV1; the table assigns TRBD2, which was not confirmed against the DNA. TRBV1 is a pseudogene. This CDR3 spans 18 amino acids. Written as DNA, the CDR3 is TGCACCAGCAGCCAAACAACGGGGACTAGCCTTTGGGGCGATACGCAGTATTTT. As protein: CTSSQTTGTSLWGDTQYF.

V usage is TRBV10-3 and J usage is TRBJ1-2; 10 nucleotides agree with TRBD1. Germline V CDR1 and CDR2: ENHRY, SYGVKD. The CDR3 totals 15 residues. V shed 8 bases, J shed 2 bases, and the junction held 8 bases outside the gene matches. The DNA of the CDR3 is TGTGCCATCCCCCGGGACAGGGGAGGGAACTATGGCTACACCTTC. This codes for CAIPRDRGGNYGYTF.

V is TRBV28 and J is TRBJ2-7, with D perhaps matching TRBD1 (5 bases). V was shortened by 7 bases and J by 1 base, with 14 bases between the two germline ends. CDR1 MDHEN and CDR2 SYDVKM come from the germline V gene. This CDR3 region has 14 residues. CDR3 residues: CASMGRALSYEQYF. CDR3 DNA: TGTGCCAGCATGGGCAGGGCCTTATCCTACGAGCAGTACTTC.

CDR3 amino acids: CASRPTGLAGETQYF. The CDR3 nucleotides read TGTGCCAGCAGGCCTACGGGACTAGCGGGGGAGACCCAGTACTTC. This sequence joins TRBV13 and TRBJ2-5; 13 positions agree with TRBD2. Germline loops: CDR1 PRHDT, CDR2 FYEKMQ (reference sequence). Trimming took 6 bases from V and 5 from J; bases not matched to a gene: 6. The CDR3 is 15 amino acids.

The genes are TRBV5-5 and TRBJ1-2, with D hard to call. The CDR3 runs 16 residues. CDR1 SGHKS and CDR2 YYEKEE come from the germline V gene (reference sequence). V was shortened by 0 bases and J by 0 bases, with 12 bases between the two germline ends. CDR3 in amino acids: CASSLAQLTANYGYTF. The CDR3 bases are TGTGCCAGCAGCTTGGCGCAGCTCACAGCTAACTATGGCTACACCTTC.

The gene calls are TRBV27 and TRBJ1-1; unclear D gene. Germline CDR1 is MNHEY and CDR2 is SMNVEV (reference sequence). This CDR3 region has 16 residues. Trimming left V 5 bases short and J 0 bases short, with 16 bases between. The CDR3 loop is CASSLMGSSMNTEAFF. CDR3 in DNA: TGTGCCAGCAGTCTGATGGGGAGTTCGATGAACACTGAAGCTTTCTTT.

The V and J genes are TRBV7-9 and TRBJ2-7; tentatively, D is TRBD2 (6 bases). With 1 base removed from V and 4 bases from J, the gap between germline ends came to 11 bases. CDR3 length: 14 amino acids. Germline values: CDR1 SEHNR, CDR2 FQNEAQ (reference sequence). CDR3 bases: TGTGCCAGCAGCTTAGAGTTGCGGGGATACGAGCAGTACTTC. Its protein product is CASSLELRGYEQYF.

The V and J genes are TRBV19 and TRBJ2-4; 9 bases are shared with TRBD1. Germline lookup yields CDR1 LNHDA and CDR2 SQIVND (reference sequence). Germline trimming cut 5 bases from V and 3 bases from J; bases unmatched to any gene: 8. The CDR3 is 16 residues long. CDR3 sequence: CASSQQGASGKNIQYF. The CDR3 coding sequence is TGTGCCAGTAGTCAACAGGGGGCCTCGGGCAAAAACATTCAGTACTTC.

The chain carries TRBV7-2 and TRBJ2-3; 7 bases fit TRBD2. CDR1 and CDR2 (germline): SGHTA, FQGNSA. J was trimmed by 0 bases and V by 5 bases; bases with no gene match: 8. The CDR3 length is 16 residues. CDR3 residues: CASSPTSGVSTDTQYF. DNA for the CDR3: TGTGCCAGCAGCCCGACGAGCGGGGTGAGCACAGATACGCAGTATTTT.

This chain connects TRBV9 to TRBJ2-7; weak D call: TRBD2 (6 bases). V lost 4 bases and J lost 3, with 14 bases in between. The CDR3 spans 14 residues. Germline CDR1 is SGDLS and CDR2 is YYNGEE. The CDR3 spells CASSTGLKIYEQYF. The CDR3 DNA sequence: TGTGCCAGCAGCACGGGACTCAAAATCTACGAGCAGTACTTC. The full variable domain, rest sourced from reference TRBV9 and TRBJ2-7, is DSGVTQTPKHLITATGQRVTLRCSPRSGDLSVYWYQQSLDQGLQFLIQYYNGEERAKGNILERFSAQQFPDLHSELNLSSLELGDSALYFCASSTGLKIYEQYFGPGTRLTVT.

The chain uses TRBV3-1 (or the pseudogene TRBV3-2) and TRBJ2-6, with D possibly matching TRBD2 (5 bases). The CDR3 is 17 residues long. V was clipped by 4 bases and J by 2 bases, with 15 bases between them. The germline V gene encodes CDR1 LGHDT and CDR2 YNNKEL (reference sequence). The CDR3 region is CASSPHREGTGANVLTF. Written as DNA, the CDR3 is TGTGCCAGCAGCCCACATAGAGAGGGAACTGGGGCCAACGTCCTGACTTTC.

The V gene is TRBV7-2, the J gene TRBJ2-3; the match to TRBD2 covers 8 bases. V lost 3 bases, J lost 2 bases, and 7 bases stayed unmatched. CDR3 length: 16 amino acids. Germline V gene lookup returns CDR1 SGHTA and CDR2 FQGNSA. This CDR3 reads CASSFRSGGPTDTQYF. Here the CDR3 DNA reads TGTGCCAGCAGCTTTAGGAGCGGGGGACCCACAGATACGCAGTATTTT.

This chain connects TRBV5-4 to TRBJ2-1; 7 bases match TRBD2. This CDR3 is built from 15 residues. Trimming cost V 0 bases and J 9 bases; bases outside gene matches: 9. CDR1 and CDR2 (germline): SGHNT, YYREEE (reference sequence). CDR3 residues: CASSLGGRETSEQFF. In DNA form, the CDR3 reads TGTGCCAGCAGCTTGGGAGGGAGGGAAACTTCTGAGCAGTTCTTC. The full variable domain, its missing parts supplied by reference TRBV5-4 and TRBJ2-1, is ETGVTQSPTHLIKTRGQQVTLRCSSQSGHNTVSWYQQALGQGPQFIFQYYREEENGRGNFPPRFSGLQFPNYSSELNVNALELDDSALYLCASSLGGRETSEQFFGPGTRLTVL.